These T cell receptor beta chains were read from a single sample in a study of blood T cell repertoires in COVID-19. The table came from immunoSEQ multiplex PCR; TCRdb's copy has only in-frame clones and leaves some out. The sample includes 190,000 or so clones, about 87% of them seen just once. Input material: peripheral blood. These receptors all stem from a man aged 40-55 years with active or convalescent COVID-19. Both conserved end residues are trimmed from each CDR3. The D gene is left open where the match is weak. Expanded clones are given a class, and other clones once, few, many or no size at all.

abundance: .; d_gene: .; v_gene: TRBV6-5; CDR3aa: ASRVDYEQY
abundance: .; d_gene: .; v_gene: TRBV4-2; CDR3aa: ASSQDPQMGHEQY
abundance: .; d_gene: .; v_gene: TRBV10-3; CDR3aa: AITSRISGNTIY
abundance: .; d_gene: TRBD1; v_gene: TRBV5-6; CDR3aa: ASSVDRGRTRGETQY
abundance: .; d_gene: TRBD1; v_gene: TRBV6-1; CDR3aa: ASSDGTGSEQY
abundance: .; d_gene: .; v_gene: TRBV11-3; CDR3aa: ASSFSVNEQF
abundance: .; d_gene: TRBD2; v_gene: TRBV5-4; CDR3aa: ASRASGGVGTDTQY
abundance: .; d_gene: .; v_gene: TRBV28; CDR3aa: ASSFERTGWVANEQF
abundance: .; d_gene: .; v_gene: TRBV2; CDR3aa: AIISAISTDTQY
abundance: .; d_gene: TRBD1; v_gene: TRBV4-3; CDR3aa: ASSPDRLGYGYT
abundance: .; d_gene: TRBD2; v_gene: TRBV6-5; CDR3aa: ASSYSGGTGELF
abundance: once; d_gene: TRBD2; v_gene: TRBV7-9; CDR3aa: ASSPSGDTNTGELF
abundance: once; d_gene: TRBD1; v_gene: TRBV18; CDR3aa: ASSSGGTEAF
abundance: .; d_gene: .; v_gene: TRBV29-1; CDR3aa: SVASSGNTIY
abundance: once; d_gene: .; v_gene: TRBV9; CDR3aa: ASSVDHGNQPQH
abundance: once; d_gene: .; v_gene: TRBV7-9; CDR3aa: ASSSRDNSPLH
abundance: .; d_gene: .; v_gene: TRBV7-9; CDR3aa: ASSSRVVNTGELF
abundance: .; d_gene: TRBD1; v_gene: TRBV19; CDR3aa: ASRTTGGTEAF
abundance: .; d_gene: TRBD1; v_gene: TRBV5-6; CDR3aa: ASRRDSLEETQY
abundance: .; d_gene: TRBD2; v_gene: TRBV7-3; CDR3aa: ASSPPGLAFVEQY
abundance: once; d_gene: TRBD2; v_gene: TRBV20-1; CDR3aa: SAGLVDEQF
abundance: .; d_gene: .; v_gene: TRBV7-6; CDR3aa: ASSLASTGNYGYT
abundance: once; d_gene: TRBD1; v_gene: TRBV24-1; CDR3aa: ATSEDRGIPEAF
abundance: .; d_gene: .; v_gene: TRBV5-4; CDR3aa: ASSFRQGRYTEAF
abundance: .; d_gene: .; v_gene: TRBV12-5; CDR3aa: ASGLGQGLGYT
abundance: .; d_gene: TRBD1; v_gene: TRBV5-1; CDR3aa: ASSLAGQQESPLH
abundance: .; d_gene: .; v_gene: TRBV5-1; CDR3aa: ASSLQGSGNTIY
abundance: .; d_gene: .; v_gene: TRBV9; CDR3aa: ASSVYGPNTIY
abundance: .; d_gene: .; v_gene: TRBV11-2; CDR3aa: ASSLGSAASAAL
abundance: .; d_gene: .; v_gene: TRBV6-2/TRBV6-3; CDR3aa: ASSDDGGWNQPQH
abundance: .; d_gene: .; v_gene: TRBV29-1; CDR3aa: SVEVGGGTGELF
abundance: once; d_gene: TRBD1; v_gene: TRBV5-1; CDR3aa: ASGQTGFTEAF
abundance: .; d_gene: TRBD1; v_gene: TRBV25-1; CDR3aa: ASSVRDRVSPLH
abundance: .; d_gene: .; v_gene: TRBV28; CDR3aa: ASSPNGGDTQY
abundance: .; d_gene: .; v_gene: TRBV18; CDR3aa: ASSPTDQNTEAF
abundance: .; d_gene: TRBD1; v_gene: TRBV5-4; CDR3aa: ASSKGQGAQETQY
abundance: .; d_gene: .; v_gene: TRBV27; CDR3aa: ASNGGTGYT
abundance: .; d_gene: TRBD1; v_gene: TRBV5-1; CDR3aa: ASSPGQVPYEQY
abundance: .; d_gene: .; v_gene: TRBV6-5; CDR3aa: ASSQTDHEKLF
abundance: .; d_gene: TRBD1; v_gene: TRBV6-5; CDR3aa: ASSYSGRGNSPLH
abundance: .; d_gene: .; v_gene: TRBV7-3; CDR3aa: ASSSPRGYGANVLT
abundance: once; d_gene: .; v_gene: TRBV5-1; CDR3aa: ASSSETGRETQY